These 12 T cell receptor beta chains were sequenced from one sample in a study of response to subunit inactivated influenza vaccine. TCRdb reanalysed the RT-PCR reads using MiXCR and keeps one entry per CDR3 protein. The sample comprises about 500,000 distinct CDR3 sequences, 16% of which are singletons, and 3% rests with the top ten. The sequencing used CD4+ T cells sorted from PBMCs, collected approximately 25 months after vaccination. Receptor source: a man aged 50-75 years who received an inactivated influenza vaccine.

This clonotype was seen a handful of times. The V gene is TRBV29-1, the J gene TRBJ1-4; 8 nucleotides match TRBD1. CDR1 is SQVTM, CDR2 ANQGSEA, per germline. The CDR3 is 14 residues long. The CDR3 spells CSVRRTGRDEKLFF. CDR3 nucleotides: TGCAGTGTCCGACGGACAGGGCGGGATGAAAAACTGTTTTTT.

This clonotype was seen ten or more times. The V gene is TRBV12-3 or TRBV12-4, the J gene TRBJ1-5; D uncertain. The CDR3 runs to 13 residues. V lost 6 bases and J 4 bases, leaving 10 bases between the germline ends. CDR3 residues: CASSPDGNQPQHF. CDR3 coding DNA: TGTGCCAGCAGCCCGGACGGAAATCAGCCCCAGCATTTT.

This clonotype was detected ten times or more. A read error may account for a junction end that differs from germline. The chain employs TRBV7-2 and TRBJ2-2, with 9 bases fitting TRBD1. Germline V gives CDR1 SGHTA, CDR2 FQGNSA. This CDR3 is 15 amino acids long. The CDR3: CASSLGTGRTGELFF. CDR3 in DNA: TGCGCCAGCAGCCTGGGGACAGGGAGGACCGGGGAGCTGTTTTTT.

The chain carries TRBV6-2 or TRBV6-3 and TRBJ1-1; D not certain. The CDR3 runs 13 residues. CDR1 is MNHEY, CDR2 SVGEGT, per germline. The V end was cut by 4 bases, the J end by 4 bases, with 10 bases between. CDR3 loop: CASSFVGFTEAFF. In DNA, the CDR3 is TGTGCCAGCAGTTTTGTGGGATTCACTGAAGCTTTCTTT.

The gene calls are TRBV4-1 and TRBJ2-2; D uncertain. V lost 2 bases and J lost 1, with 8 bases in between. CDR3 length: 15 residues. The germline gives CDR1 MGHRA, CDR2 YSYEKL. The CDR3 region is CASSQPVQNTGELFF. CDR3 in DNA: TGCGCCAGCAGCCAACCTGTACAGAACACCGGGGAGCTGTTTTTT.

This clonotype was seen a handful of times. The chain joins TRBV6-1 to TRBJ1-4; 11 nucleotides align to TRBD1. Trimming cost V 6 bases and J 7 bases; bases outside gene matches: 10. Germline loops: CDR1 MNHNS, CDR2 SASEGT. The CDR3 has 16 amino acids. The CDR3 nucleotides read TGTGCCAGCAGGCGGACAGGGGGCGACTCAGTTGAAAAACTGTTTTTT. Its protein is CASRRTGGDSVEKLFF.

A few counts support this clonotype. The chain employs TRBV28 and TRBJ2-2; D gene uncertain. CDR3 length equals 15 residues. The V end lost 6 bases, the J end lost 2 bases, and 13 bases lay between the germline ends. Looked up from germline, CDR1 is MDHEN and CDR2 is SYDVKM. The CDR3 sequence is CASSLPLLNTGELFF. CDR3 DNA: TGTGCCAGCAGCCTCCCCCTGCTCAACACCGGGGAGCTGTTTTTT.

The genes are TRBV28 and TRBJ1-1; 7 bases agree with TRBD1. Germline CDR1 MDHEN, CDR2 SYDVKM. Unmatched junction bases numbered 6, after V lost 4 bases and J lost 4 bases. The CDR3 sequence is 14 residues long. CDR3 sequence reads: CASSSGGFITEAFF. CDR3 sequence (DNA): TGTGCCAGCAGTTCAGGGGGTTTTATCACTGAAGCTTTCTTT.

The chain combines TRBV4-3 with TRBJ2-1; 9 bases are shared with TRBD1. CDR1 and CDR2 (germline): LGHNA, YSLEER. V was clipped by 0 bases and J by 9 bases; unmatched bases: 18. This CDR3 region has 19 residues. CDR3 DNA: TGCGCCAGCAGCCAAGAACTGCCGGACAGGGGAGGCGAGGGGGTTGAGCAGTTCTTC. Amino acid sequence: CASSQELPDRGGEGVEQFF.

This chain links TRBV12-3 or TRBV12-4 with TRBJ2-2, with D unclear. V was trimmed by 6 bases and J by 7 bases, leaving 6 bases between them. The CDR3 spans 11 residues. CDR3 sequence: CASSKDGELFF. Here the CDR3 DNA reads TGTGCCAGCAGCAAAGACGGGGAGCTGTTTTTT.

The chain joins TRBV7-9 to TRBJ1-5, with D possibly matching TRBD1 (5 bases). V lost 5 bases and J lost 0, with 17 bases in between. This CDR3 region has 17 residues. CDR1 is SEHNR and CDR2 is FQNEAQ in the germline V gene (reference sequence). CDR3 coding DNA: TGTGCCAGCAGCCAATGGGGGTGGGGTTATAGCAATCAGCCCCAGCATTTT. Residues: CASSQWGWGYSNQPQHF.

The chain joins TRBV20-1 to TRBJ2-3, with 15 bases identical to TRBD2. V dropped 6 bases and J dropped 5; count of bases not matched to a gene: 18. The length of the CDR3 is 19 residues. In germline, CDR1 is DFQATT, CDR2 SNEGSKA (reference sequence). CDR3 DNA sequence: TGCAGTGCCCCCGGGACTAGCGGGAGGTGGCCCGAGGCCCGAGATACGCAGTATTTT. Protein product: CSAPGTSGRWPEARDTQYF.